Listed below are T cell receptor beta chains from one sample, sequenced in a study of beta chain features in type 1 diabetes. Clones were read by immunoSEQ multiplex PCR, and TCRdb kept only the in-frame ones, dropping some. The table includes about 620,000 clones, around 16% detected once. Source material: naive CD4+ T cells from blood. The receptors stem from a man aged 18 to 30 in good health. CDR3s include the opening cysteine and the closing phenylalanine or tryptophan. D genes are given only for firm matches. A row's size may be missing; if present it is once, few, many or a size class.

j_gene,v_gene,d_gene,abundance,CDR3nt,CDR3aa
TRBJ2-7,TRBV15,TRBD2,few,TGTGCCACCAGCCCGAGACTAGCGGTTCTGGGGGAGCAGTACTTC,CATSPRLAVLGEQYF
TRBJ1-1,TRBV5-1,.,.,TGCGCCAGCAGCCCCGGGACGGGAGGAAACACTGAAGCTTTCTTT,CASSPGTGGNTEAFF
TRBJ1-1,TRBV30,.,few,TGTGCCTGGACCAGACAGGATTTTAGCACTGAAGCTTTCTTT,CAWTRQDFSTEAFF
TRBJ1-1,TRBV9,TRBD1,few,TGTGCCAGCAGCCGCAACAGGGGAGGCACTGAAGCTTTCTTT,CASSRNRGGTEAFF
TRBJ2-1,TRBV10-3,TRBD1,few,TGTGCCATCAGGGTAACCGGGACAGGGGATCAGAATGAGCAGTTCTTC,CAIRVTGTGDQNEQFF
TRBJ2-7,TRBV4-3,TRBD1,few,TGCGCCAGCAGCCAGGTTATCTCGGACAGGGGCTTCGAGCAGTACTTC,CASSQVISDRGFEQYF
TRBJ2-5,TRBV19,.,.,TGTGCCAGTGGACCAGTTTTGCAAGAGACCCAGTACTTC,CASGPVLQETQYF
TRBJ2-2,TRBV5-1,.,few,TGCGCCAGCAGTGAGAACACCGGGGAGCTGTTTTTT,CASSENTGELFF
TRBJ2-6,TRBV25-1,TRBD1,few,TGTGCCAGCAGTTCACCGGGACAGGGTCCCTCTGGGGCCAACGTCCTGACTTTC,CASSSPGQGPSGANVLTF
TRBJ2-5,TRBV4-2,.,.,TGTGCCAGCAGCCAAGCGACTAAACTCCAAGAGACCCAGTACTTC,CASSQATKLQETQYF
TRBJ2-7,TRBV19,TRBD1,few,TGTGCCAGTAGCTCGGACAGGGGCCACGAGCAGTACTTC,CASSSDRGHEQYF
TRBJ1-1,TRBV19,TRBD1,.,TGTGCCAGTAGTTTCCTGGGACAGCACACTGAAGCTTTCTTT,CASSFLGQHTEAFF
TRBJ2-3,TRBV9,.,.,TGTGCCAGCAGCGTACGGGGTGACCCCGGTAGCACAGATACGCAGTATTTT,CASSVRGDPGSTDTQYF
TRBJ2-5,TRBV7-8,.,.,TGTGCCAGCAGCGAACAGGAAACCCAGTACTTC,CASSEQETQYF
TRBJ2-3,TRBV9,.,few,TGTGCCAGCAGCCCCGAGGGTCGGGCAGGGGGCACAGATACGCAGTATTTT,CASSPEGRAGGTDTQYF
TRBJ2-2,TRBV28,.,.,TGTGCCAGCACTCGGCAGAGTACTCCGAACACCGGGGAGCTGTTTTTT,CASTRQSTPNTGELFF
TRBJ2-6,TRBV14,.,.,TGTGCCAGCAGCCAATTAAGAGGCCAGGGAGGCTCTGGGGCCAACGTCCTGACTTTC,CASSQLRGQGGSGANVLTF
TRBJ2-5,TRBV18,.,.,TGTGCCAGCTCACGCCAGTACCAAGAGACCCAGTACTTC,CASSRQYQETQYF
TRBJ1-5,TRBV9,.,.,TGTGCCAGCAGCGGGGCAGGAGCCGCTCAGCCCCAGCATTTT,CASSGAGAAQPQHF